What follows is one TCR beta chain and its context. The data were taken from a study of shared T cell receptors in the human thymus. Sequencing used immunoSEQ multiplex PCR; TCRdb keeps in-frame clones, though not all of them. The table shows around 67,000 clones, with 90% to 95% occurring only once. Trimming removed 8 bases from V and 0 bases from J, with 8 bases in between. CDR1 is LNHNV and CDR2 is YYDKDF in the germline V gene (reference sequence). CDR3 length: 14 amino acids. The TCR sequence derives from a human donor. The V gene is TRBV15, the J gene TRBJ1-6, with D unresolved. The sequencing sample was made of thymocytes. The chain's CDR3 is CATGDSSYNSPLHF. The DNA of the CDR3 is TGTGCCACCGGGGATAGCTCCTATAATTCACCCCTCCACTTT.